These 21 T cell receptor beta chains were sequenced from one sample in a study of T cell responses to AZD1222 COVID-19 vaccine. This table comes from immunoSEQ multiplex PCR, and its TCRdb copy is limited to in-frame clones, with some not included. The sample carries about 77,000 clones, 92% recorded once. The sequencing used peripheral blood, collected 28 days after the second AZD1222 dose. The origin of the receptors is an adult who received the AZD1222 COVID-19 vaccine.

This clone was seen only a few times. This chain connects TRBV10-2 to TRBJ2-7; 8 bases are shared with TRBD1. The J segment lost 0 bases and the V segment lost 2 bases, leaving 9 bases of the junction unmatched. The CDR3 has 17 residues. The germline V gene encodes CDR1 WSHSY and CDR2 SAAADI. In DNA, the CDR3 is TGCGCCAGCAGTGAGCCCTCTCAGGGGGCGGGCTCCTACGAGCAGTACTTC. Translating gives CASSEPSQGAGSYEQYF.

The genes are TRBV5-1 and TRBJ1-2, with D tentatively TRBD1 (6 bases). CDR1 is SGHRS and CDR2 is YFSETQ in the germline V gene. The CDR3 is 14 residues long. V was clipped by 3 bases and J by 2 bases, with 11 bases between them. The CDR3 DNA reads TGCGCCAGCAGCTCGGGACATATCAACTATGGCTACACCTTC. It codes for CASSSGHINYGYTF.

The gene calls are TRBV15 and TRBJ1-6, with 8 bases fitting TRBD1. J gave up 9 bases and V 2 bases, and 9 bases lay outside the gene matches. CDR3 length: 16 amino acids. Germline V gene data show CDR1 as LNHNV and CDR2 as YYDKDF (reference sequence). Here the CDR3 DNA reads TGTGCCACCAGCAGAAACGACAGGGGCGGTAGTTCACCCCTCCACTTT. Translated, it gives CATSRNDRGGSSPLHF.

V gene TRBV11-2 combines with J gene TRBJ2-1; no clear D. Germline CDR1 is SGHAT and CDR2 is FQNNGV. Trimming shortened V by 5 bases and J by 10 bases, and 9 bases separated the two germline ends. The CDR3 spans 11 residues. The CDR3 loop is CASSPKGEQFF. The CDR3 nucleotides read TGTGCCAGCAGCCCCAAGGGCGAGCAGTTCTTC.

This clone was counted a single time. CDR3 loop: CASNGLAGASRSPFF. For the CDR3, the DNA is TGTGCCAGCAATGGACTAGCGGGAGCGTCGAGATCTCCGTTCTTC. This chain uses TRBV19 with TRBJ2-1; 13 bases are a match to TRBD2. V shed 9 bases, J shed 15 bases, and the junction held 17 bases outside the gene matches. Germline V gene data show CDR1 as LNHDA and CDR2 as SQIVND (reference sequence). There are 15 residues in the CDR3.

The rearrangement joins TRBV19 to TRBJ1-5, with 7 bases that match TRBD1. Germline assignment: CDR1 LNHDA and CDR2 SQIVND (reference sequence). The CDR3 has 18 amino acids. V shed 6 bases and J 0 bases; nucleotides not matched to a gene: 14. The CDR3, as DNA: TGTGCCAGTAGCATTTGGACAGGCTGGGGTCATAGCAATCAGCCCCAGCATTTT. This gives the protein CASSIWTGWGHSNQPQHF.

J is TRBJ1-1 and V is TRBV5-1; 7 bases line up with TRBD1. The junction had 5 bases not matched to a gene; V was cut back by 5 bases and J by 1 base. CDR1 SGHRS and CDR2 YFSETQ come from the germline V gene. The length of the CDR3 is 14 residues. CDR3 amino acids: CASRLPGGNTEAFF. The CDR3 DNA sequence: TGCGCCAGCAGATTGCCAGGGGGGAACACTGAAGCTTTCTTT.

This clone came up a few times. The rearrangement joins TRBV11-3 to TRBJ2-3, with D hard to call. The CDR3 has 16 amino acids. Trimming removed 4 bases at V and 3 bases at J, with 17 bases between. The V gene's germline CDR1 is SGHNT and CDR2 YENEEA. CDR3 protein: CASSSSLGTWTDTQYF. CDR3 sequence (DNA): TGTGCCAGCAGCTCCTCTTTAGGAACTTGGACAGATACGCAGTATTTT.

The rearrangement uses TRBV7-6 and TRBJ2-5; no firm D call. The V end lost 5 bases, the J end lost 5 bases, and 12 bases lay between the germline ends. This CDR3 region has 13 residues. Germline loops: CDR1 SGHVS, CDR2 FNYEAQ. CDR3 nucleotide sequence: TGTGCCAGCAGCCCCTCGCGTGGGGAGACCCAGTACTTC. As protein: CASSPSRGETQYF.

The CDR3 spells CASSLGMNTEAFF. The CDR3 DNA reads TGTGCCAGCAGCCTCGGCATGAACACTGAAGCTTTCTTT. The chain links TRBV6-5 to TRBJ1-1, with D hard to call. Germline assignment: CDR1 MNHEY and CDR2 SVGAGI. V was clipped by 6 bases and J by 0 bases, with 8 bases between them. The CDR3 loop spans 13 amino acids.

This clone was seen a single time. V usage is TRBV5-5 and J usage is TRBJ1-1; D might be TRBD1 (6 bases). Per the germline V gene, CDR1 is SGHKS and CDR2 is YYEKEE (reference sequence). Trimming left V 2 bases short and J 0 bases short, with 11 bases between. This CDR3 spans 15 amino acids. CDR3 nucleotide sequence: TGTGCCAGCAGCTTCCCACAGGGATTGAACACTGAAGCTTTCTTT. Translation: CASSFPQGLNTEAFF.

Points on this clone: A read error may produce the germline difference seen at one junction end. The chain employs TRBV19 and TRBJ2-2, with 8 bases that match TRBD2. The CDR3 is 15 residues long. Germline V CDR1 and CDR2: LNHDA, SQIVND (reference sequence). CDR3 amino acids: CASSQTSVNAGELFF. In DNA form, the CDR3 reads TGTGCCAGCAGTCAGACTAGCGTGAACGCCGGGGAGCTGTTTTTT.

The rearrangement links TRBV28 to TRBJ1-1; D gene uncertain. Trimming took 6 bases from V and 10 from J, leaving 15 bases between them. This CDR3 spans 12 amino acids. From germline, CDR1 is MDHEN and CDR2 SYDVKM. The CDR3 bases are TGTGCCAGCAGCTTACGACCCGGCCTAGCTTTCTTT. It codes for CASSLRPGLAFF.

This chain links TRBV7-6 with TRBJ2-1; 8 nucleotides match TRBD2. With 5 bases clipped from V and 9 bases from J, the junction kept 12 bases outside the gene matches. The CDR3 runs to 15 residues. Germline CDR1 SGHVS, CDR2 FNYEAQ. The CDR3 nucleotides read TGTGCCAGCAGCCGCGAGGGTAGCGGGGTGGGTGAGCAGTTCTTC. It is translated as CASSREGSGVGEQFF.

J is TRBJ1-2 and V is TRBV19; tentative D call: TRBD1 (6 bases). The CDR3 spans 12 residues. The germline CDR1 and CDR2 sequences are LNHDA and SQIVND (reference sequence). Trimming pared 5 bases from V and 7 bases from J, leaving 11 bases between. The DNA of the CDR3 is TGTGCCAGTAGTCTGAACAGGGCTGGCTACACCTTC. Encoded protein: CASSLNRAGYTF.

This clone was seen just once. The rearrangement links TRBV19 to TRBJ2-1, with TRBD2 matching over 13 bases. Germline-derived CDR1 and CDR2 are LNHDA and SQIVND (reference sequence). This CDR3 region has 19 residues. Losses at the gene ends were 4 bases for V and 0 bases for J; bases not matched to a gene: 9. The CDR3 loop is CASSNGLAGAPSSYNEQFF. CDR3 coding DNA: TGTGCCAGTAGTAACGGACTAGCGGGAGCCCCGAGCTCCTACAATGAGCAGTTCTTC.

The CDR3 is CAWSLGRHNTEAFF. CDR3 DNA sequence: TGTGCCTGGAGTCTAGGGAGACACAACACTGAAGCTTTCTTT. The V call is TRBV30, the J call TRBJ1-1; D uncertain. The V gene's germline CDR1 is GTSNPN and CDR2 SVGIG (reference sequence). The CDR3 is 14 amino acids. V was trimmed by 2 bases and J by 2 bases, leaving 12 bases between them.

Relative to its sample, this clone is large. The sample holds other DNA sequences that translate to the same CDR3. The V gene is TRBV6-5, the J gene TRBJ1-1; D is unclear. Germline CDR1 and CDR2: MNHEY and SVGAGI. V gave up 8 bases and J gave up 1 base, with 5 bases separating them. The CDR3 has 11 amino acids. In DNA, the CDR3 is TGTGCCAGCGAGGGGAACACTGAAGCTTTCTTT. This sequence encodes CASEGNTEAFF.

This clone was observed once. V usage is TRBV5-1 and J usage is TRBJ2-5; 8 positions agree with TRBD2. The CDR3 is 14 residues long. Germline V CDR1 and CDR2: SGHRS, YFSETQ. Losses at the gene ends were 3 bases for V and 5 bases for J; bases not matched to a gene: 6. The CDR3 nucleotides are TGCGCCAGCAGCTCAGGACTAGCTAAGGAGACCCAGTACTTC. Its protein is CASSSGLAKETQYF.

V is TRBV10-3 and J is TRBJ2-7; D could derive from TRBD1 or TRBD2 (5 bases each). V lost 3 bases to trimming and J lost 1 base, with 13 bases between them. CDR3 length: 15 residues. The germline V gene encodes CDR1 ENHRY and CDR2 SYGVKD. The CDR3 loop reads CAISDWDARSYEQYF. CDR3 in DNA: TGTGCCATCAGTGATTGGGACGCCAGATCCTACGAGCAGTACTTC.

This chain connects TRBV24-1 to TRBJ2-2; D gene unclear. CDR3 length: 16 amino acids. Germline V gives CDR1 KGHDR, CDR2 SFDVKD. Trimming cost V 1 base and J 0 bases, with 8 bases left between them. The CDR3 DNA reads as TGTGCCACCAGTGATTTTGGCGGAACGAACACCGGGGAGCTGTTTTTT. Translation: CATSDFGGTNTGELFF.